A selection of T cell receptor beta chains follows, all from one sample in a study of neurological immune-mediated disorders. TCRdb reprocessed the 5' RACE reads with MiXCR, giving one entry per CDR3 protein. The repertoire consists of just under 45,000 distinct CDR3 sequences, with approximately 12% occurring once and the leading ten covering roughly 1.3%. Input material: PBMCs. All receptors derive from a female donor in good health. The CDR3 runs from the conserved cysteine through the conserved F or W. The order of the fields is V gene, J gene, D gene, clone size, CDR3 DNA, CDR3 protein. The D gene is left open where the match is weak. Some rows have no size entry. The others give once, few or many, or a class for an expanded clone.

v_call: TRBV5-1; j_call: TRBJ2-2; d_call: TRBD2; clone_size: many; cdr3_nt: TGCGCCAGCAGCGGACTAGCGGGTGACACCGGGGAGCTGTTTTTT; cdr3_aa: CASSGLAGDTGELFF
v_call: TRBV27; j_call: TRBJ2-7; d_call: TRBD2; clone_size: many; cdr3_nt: TGTGCCAGCAGGGTAGCGGGGCTCTACGAGCAGTACTTC; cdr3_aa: CASRVAGLYEQYF
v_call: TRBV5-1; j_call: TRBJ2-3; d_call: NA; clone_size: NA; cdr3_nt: TGCGTCAGCTGCTTACAGGGAGGGGATACGCAGTATTTT; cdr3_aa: CVSCLQGGDTQYF
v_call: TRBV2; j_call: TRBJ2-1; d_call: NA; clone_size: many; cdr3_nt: TGTGCCAGCAGTGAATGGGCGCGAGAATCCTACAATGAGCAGTTCTTC; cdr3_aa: CASSEWARESYNEQFF
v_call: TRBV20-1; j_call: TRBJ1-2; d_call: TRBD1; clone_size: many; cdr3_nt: TGCAGTGCTAGAGATCCTCGGACAGGGAAGTATGGCTACACCTTC; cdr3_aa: CSARDPRTGKYGYTF
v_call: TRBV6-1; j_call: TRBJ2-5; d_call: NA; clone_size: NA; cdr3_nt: TGTGCCAGCAGTGTGTTTGAGACCCAGTACTTC; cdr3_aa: CASSVFETQYF
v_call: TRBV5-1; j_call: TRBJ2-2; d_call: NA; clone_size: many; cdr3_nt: TGCGCCAGCAGCTTGGCTTCACTCCAGGAGCTGTTTTTT; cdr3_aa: CASSLASLQELFF
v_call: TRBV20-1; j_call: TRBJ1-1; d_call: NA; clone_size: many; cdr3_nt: TGCAGTGCCCCCGACCGACAGCGGAACACTGAAGCTTTCTTT; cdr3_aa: CSAPDRQRNTEAFF
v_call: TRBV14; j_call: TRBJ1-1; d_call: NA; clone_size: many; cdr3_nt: TGTGCCAGCAGCCAAAACCTCTACACTGAAGCTTTCTTT; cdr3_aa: CASSQNLYTEAFF
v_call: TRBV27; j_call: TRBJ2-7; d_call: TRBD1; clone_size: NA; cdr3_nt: TGTGCCAGCAGTCAAAGGGACAGGCCCACCTACGAGCAGTACTTC; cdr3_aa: CASSQRDRPTYEQYF
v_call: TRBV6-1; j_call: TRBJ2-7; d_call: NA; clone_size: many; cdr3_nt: TGTGCCAGCAGCCCCCGACCGGGCTACGAGCAGTACTTC; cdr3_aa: CASSPRPGYEQYF
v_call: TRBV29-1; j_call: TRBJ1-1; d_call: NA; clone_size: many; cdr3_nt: TGCAGCTCCCAAAGGGTTATGAACACTGAAGCTTTCTTT; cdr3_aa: CSSQRVMNTEAFF
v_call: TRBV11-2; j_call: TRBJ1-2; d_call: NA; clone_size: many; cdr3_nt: TGTGCCAGCAGCCACATTACAGGGCTTGAGTTTGGTGGCTACACCTTC; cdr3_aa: CASSHITGLEFGGYTF
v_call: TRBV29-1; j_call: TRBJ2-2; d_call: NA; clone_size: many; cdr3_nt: TGCAGCGTTGGAAGGACTGCTGAGACCGGGGAGCTGTTTTTT; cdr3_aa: CSVGRTAETGELFF
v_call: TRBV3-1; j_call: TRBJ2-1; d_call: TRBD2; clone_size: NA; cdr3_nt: TGTGCCAGCAACCTGGGACTAGCGGGATACAATGAGCAGTTCTTC; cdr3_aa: CASNLGLAGYNEQFF
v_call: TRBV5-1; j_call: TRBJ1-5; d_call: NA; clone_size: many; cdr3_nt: TGCGCCAGCAGCCCTGGAGGAGGGGGAGGCAATCAGCCCCAGCATTTT; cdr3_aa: CASSPGGGGGNQPQHF
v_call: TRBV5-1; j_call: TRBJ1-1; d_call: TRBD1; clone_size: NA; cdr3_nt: TGCGCCAGCAGCTTGGAGTCAGACAGGGAAACGGGCACTGAAGCTTTCTTT; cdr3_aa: CASSLESDRETGTEAFF
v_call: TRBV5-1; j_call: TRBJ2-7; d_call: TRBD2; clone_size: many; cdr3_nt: TGCGCCAGCAGCTCAGCCAGCGGGAGGGCCGTCGAGCAGTACTTC; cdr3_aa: CASSSASGRAVEQYF
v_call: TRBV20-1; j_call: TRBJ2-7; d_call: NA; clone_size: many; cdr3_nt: TGCAGTGTTTCGGGACTCCTGAGCTCCTACGAGCAGTACTTC; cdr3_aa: CSVSGLLSSYEQYF
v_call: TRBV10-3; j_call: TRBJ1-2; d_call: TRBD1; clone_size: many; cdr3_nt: TGTGCCATGAGACCGGGACAGGGAGGCGGAGGCTACACCTTC; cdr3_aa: CAMRPGQGGGGYTF
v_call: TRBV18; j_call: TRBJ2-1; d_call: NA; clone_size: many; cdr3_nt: TGTGCCAGCTCCCCCTCCGCGGGTTATCGTTCCAATGAGCAGTTCTTC; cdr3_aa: CASSPSAGYRSNEQFF
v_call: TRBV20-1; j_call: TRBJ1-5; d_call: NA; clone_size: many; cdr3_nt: TGCAGTGCTACCACAGGGAGAGGCAATCAGCCCCAGCATTTT; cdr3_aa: CSATTGRGNQPQHF
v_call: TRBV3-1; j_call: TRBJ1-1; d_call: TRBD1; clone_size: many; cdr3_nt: TGTGCCAGCAGCCGACTAGGGACAGGACTTGAAGCTTTCTTT; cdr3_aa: CASSRLGTGLEAFF
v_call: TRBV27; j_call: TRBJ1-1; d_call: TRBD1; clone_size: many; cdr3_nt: TGTGCCAGCAGTCCGAGGGACAGGGTCACTGAAGCTTTCTTT; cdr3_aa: CASSPRDRVTEAFF
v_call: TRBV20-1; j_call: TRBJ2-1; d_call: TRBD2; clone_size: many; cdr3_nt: TGCAGTGCTAGTTCTAGCGGGGGCCCTTGGTACAATGAGCAGTTCTTC; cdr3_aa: CSASSSGGPWYNEQFF
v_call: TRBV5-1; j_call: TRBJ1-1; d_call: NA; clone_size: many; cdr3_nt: TGCGCCAGCAGTCAGGGGACGAACACTGAAGCTTTCTTT; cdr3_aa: CASSQGTNTEAFF
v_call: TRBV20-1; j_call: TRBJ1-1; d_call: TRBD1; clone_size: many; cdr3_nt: TGCAGTGCTAGGGAGGGGGCTACGAACACTGAAGCTTTCTTT; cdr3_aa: CSAREGATNTEAFF
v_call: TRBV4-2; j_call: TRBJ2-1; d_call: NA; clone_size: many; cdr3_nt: TGTGCCAGCAGCCAAGATAGCACGCGGGCCCCGGGGAATGAGCAGTTCTTC; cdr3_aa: CASSQDSTRAPGNEQFF
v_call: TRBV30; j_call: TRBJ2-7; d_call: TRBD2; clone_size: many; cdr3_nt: TGTGCCTGGAGTGTGGGGAGCGGGGACGAGCAGTACTTC; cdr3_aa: CAWSVGSGDEQYF
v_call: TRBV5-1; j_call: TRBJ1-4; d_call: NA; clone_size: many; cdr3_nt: TGCGCCAGCAGCCGAGGGGAGGGTGGTGAAAAACTGTTTTTT; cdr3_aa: CASSRGEGGEKLFF
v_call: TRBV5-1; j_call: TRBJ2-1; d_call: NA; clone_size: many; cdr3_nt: TGCGCCAGCAGCTTGGTAGTAGGGAGCTCCTACAATGAGCAGTTCTTC; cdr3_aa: CASSLVVGSSYNEQFF
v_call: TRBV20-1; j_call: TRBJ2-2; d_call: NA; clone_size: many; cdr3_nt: TGCAGTGCTATACTCGGACAGAAGAACACCGGGGAGCTGTTTTTT; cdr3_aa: CSAILGQKNTGELFF
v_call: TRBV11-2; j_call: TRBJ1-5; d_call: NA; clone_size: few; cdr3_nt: TGTGCCAGCAGCTTAGAGCCAGGGAGCACTCAGCCCCAGCATTTT; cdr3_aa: CASSLEPGSTQPQHF
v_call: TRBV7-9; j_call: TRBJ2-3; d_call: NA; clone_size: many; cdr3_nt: TGTGCCAGCAGCTCAATATTTGTCGCAGATACGCAGTATTTT; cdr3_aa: CASSSIFVADTQYF
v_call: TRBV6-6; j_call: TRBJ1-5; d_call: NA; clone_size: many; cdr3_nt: TGTGCCAGCAGAGCAGGGAGCAATCAGCCCCAGCATTTT; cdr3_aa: CASRAGSNQPQHF
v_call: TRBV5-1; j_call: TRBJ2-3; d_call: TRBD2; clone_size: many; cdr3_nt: TGCGCCAGCAGCTTGGCTGGTAGCGGGAGTAAGACAGATACGCAGTATTTT; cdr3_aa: CASSLAGSGSKTDTQYF
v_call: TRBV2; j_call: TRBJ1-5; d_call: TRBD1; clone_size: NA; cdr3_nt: TGTGCCAGCAGGGCCAGGGGGCTCGGCAATCAGCCCCAGCATTTT; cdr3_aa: CASRARGLGNQPQHF
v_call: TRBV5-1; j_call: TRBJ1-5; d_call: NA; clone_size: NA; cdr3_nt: TGCGCCAGCAGCCCAGGGCACCGGGGCACCCAGCCCCAGCATTTT; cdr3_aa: CASSPGHRGTQPQHF
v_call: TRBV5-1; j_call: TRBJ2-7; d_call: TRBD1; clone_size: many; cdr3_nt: TGCGCCAGCAGCTTATATCTTGGGCGGGACAGGAATCGTAACGAGCAGTACTTC; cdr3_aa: CASSLYLGRDRNRNEQYF
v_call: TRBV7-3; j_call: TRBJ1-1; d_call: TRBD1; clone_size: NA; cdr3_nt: TGTGCCAGCAGCTTAATGCCAGGACAGGCCATGAACACTGAAGCCTTCTTT; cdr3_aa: CASSLMPGQAMNTEAFF
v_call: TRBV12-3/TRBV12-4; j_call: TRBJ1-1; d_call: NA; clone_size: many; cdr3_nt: TGTGCCAGCAGTGGGTCTTGGGGGGCGAGTGGGACTGAAGCTTTCTTT; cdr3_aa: CASSGSWGASGTEAFF
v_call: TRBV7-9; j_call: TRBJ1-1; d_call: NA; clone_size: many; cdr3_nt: TGTGCCAGCAGTCGCCGGGACGGTGAAGCTTTCTTT; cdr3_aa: CASSRRDGEAFF
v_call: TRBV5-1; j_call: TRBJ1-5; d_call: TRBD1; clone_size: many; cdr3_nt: TGCGCCAGCAGCTATGGGACAGGGGGGTTCGAACCCCAGCATTTT; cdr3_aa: CASSYGTGGFEPQHF
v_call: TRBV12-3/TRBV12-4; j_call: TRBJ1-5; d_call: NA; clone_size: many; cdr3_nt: TGTGCCAGCAGTTTTGGGGTCGCCTCTTATAGCAATCAGCCCCAGCATTTT; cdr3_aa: CASSFGVASYSNQPQHF
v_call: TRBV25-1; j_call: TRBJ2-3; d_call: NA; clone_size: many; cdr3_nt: TGTGCCAGCTCTTCTTTCGAGCGTCCAGATACGCAGTATTTT; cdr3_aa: CASSSFERPDTQYF
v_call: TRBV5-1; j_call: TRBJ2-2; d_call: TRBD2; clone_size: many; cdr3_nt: TGCGCCAGCAGCTCCGGGTTGATTAGCGGGCTGAACACCGGGGAGCTGTTTTTT; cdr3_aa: CASSSGLISGLNTGELFF
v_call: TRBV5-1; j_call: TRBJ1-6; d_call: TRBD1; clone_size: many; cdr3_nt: TGCGCCAGCAGCCGGACAGGGGAAGTTGGTTCACCCCTCCACTTT; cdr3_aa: CASSRTGEVGSPLHF